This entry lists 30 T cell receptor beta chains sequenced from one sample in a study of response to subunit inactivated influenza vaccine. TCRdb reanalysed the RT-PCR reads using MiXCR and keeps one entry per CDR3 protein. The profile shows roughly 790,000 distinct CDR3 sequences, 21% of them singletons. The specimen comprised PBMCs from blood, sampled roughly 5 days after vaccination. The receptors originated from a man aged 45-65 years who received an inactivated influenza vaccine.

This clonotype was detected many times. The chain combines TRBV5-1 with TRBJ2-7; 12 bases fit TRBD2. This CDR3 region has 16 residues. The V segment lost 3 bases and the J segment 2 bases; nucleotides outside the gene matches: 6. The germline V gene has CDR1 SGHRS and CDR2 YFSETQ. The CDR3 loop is CASSSGTSGSAYEQYF. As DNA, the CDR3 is TGCGCCAGCAGCTCCGGGACTAGCGGGTCCGCCTACGAGCAGTACTTC.

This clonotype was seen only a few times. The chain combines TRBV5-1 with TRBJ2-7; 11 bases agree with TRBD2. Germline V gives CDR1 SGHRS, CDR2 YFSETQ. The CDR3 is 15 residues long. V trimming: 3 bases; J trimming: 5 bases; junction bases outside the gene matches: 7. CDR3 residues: CASSYGTSGINEQYF. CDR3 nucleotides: TGCGCCAGCAGCTACGGGACTAGCGGTATCAACGAGCAGTACTTC. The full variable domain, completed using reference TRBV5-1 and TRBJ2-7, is KAGVTQTPRYLIKTRGQQVTLSCSPISGHRSVSWYQQTPGQGLQFLFEYFSETQRNKGNFPGRFSGRQFSNSRSEMNVSTLELGDSALYLCASSYGTSGINEQYFGPGTRLTVT.

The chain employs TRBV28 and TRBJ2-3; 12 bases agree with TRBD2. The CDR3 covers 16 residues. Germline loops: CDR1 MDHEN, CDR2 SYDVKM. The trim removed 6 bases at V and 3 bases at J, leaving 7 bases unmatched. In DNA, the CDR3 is TGTGCCAGCAGACTCACTAGCGGGAGGCTTACAGATACGCAGTATTTT. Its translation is CASRLTSGRLTDTQYF. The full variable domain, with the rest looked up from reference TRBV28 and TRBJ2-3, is DVKVTQSSRYLVKRTGEKVFLECVQDMDHENMFWYRQDPGLGLRLIYFSYDVKMKEKGDIPEGYSVSREKKERFSLILESASTNQTSMYLCASRLTSGRLTDTQYFGPGTRLTVL.

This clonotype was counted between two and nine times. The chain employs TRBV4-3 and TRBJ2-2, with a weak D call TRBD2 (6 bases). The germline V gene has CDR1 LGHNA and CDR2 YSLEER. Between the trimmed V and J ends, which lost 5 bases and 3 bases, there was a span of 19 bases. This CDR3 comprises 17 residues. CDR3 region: CASSFQYGLTYTGELFF. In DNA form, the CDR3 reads TGCGCCAGCAGCTTCCAATACGGACTAACCTACACCGGGGAGCTGTTTTTT.

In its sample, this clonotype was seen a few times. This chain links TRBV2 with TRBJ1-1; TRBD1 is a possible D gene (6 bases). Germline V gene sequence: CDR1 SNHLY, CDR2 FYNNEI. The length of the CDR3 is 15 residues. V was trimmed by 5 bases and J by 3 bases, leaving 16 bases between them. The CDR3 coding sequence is TGTGCCAGCAGTCTGGCAGGGGCTCGGGACACTGAAGCTTTCTTT. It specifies CASSLAGARDTEAFF.

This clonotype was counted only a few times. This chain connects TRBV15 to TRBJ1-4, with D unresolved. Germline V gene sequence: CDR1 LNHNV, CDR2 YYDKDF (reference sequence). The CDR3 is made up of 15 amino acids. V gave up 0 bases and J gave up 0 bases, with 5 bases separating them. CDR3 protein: CATSRDGATNEKLFF. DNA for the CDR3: TGTGCCACCAGCAGAGACGGTGCAACTAATGAAAAACTGTTTTTT.

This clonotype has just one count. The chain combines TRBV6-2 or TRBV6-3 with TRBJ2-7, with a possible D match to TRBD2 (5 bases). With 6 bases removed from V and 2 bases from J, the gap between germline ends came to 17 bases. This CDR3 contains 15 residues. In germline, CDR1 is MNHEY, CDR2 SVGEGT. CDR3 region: CASRPRGGTTYEQYF. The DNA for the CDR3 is TGTGCCAGCAGACCACGTGGAGGCACGACCTACGAGCAGTACTTC.

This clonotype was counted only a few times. The CDR3 sequence is CASSPNPGNTGELFF. In DNA, the CDR3 is TGCGCCAGCAGCCCTAACCCAGGGAACACCGGGGAGCTGTTTTTT. The chain joins TRBV5-1 to TRBJ2-2; D gene uncertain. From germline, CDR1 is SGHRS and CDR2 YFSETQ. This CDR3 is 15 amino acids long. V was pared by 4 bases and J by 1 base, with 11 bases between. Using reference TRBV5-1 and TRBJ2-2 for the parts outside the CDR3, the full variable domain is KAGVTQTPRYLIKTRGQQVTLSCSPISGHRSVSWYQQTPGQGLQFLFEYFSETQRNKGNFPGRFSGRQFSNSRSEMNVSTLELGDSALYLCASSPNPGNTGELFFGEGSRLTVL.

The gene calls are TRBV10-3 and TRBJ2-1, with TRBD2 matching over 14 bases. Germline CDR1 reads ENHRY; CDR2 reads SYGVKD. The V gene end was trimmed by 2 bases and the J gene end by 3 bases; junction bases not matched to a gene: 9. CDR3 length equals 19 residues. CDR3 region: CAISEGTSGSRSRYNEQFF. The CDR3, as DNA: TGTGCCATCAGTGAGGGGACTAGCGGGAGCCGATCCCGCTACAATGAGCAGTTCTTC.

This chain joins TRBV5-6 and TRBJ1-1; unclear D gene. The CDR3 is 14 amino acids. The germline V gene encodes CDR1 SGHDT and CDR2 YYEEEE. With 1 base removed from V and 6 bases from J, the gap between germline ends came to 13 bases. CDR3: CASSLRAPSPEAFF. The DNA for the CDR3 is TGTGCCAGCAGCTTGAGGGCCCCCAGCCCTGAAGCTTTCTTT.

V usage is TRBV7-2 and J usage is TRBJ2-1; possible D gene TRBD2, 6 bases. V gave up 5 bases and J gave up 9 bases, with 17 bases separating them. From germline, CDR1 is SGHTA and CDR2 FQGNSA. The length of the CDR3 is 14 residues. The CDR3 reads CASSPTAGTSEQFF. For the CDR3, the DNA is TGTGCCAGCAGCCCCACGGCGGGAACAAGTGAGCAGTTCTTC.

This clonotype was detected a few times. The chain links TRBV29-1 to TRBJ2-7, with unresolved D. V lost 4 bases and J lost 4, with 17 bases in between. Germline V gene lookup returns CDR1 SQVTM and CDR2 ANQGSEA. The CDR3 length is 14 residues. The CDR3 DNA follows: TGCAGCGTTGCTAACCAAATGTTAACGTACGAGCAGTACTTC. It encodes CSVANQMLTYEQYF.

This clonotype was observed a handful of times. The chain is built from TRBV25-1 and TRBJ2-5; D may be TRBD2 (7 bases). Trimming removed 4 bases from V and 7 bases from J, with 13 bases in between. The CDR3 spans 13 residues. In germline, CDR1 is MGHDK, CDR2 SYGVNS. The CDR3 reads CASSVEGGGTQYF. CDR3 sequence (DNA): TGTGCCAGCAGTGTCGAGGGAGGGGGGACCCAGTACTTC.

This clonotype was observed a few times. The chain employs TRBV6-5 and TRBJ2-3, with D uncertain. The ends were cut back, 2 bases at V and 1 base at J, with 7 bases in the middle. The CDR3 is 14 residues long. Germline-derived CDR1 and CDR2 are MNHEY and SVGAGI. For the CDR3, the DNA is TGTGCCAGCAGTTACGCGGCGCGCACAGATACGCAGTATTTT. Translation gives CASSYAARTDTQYF.

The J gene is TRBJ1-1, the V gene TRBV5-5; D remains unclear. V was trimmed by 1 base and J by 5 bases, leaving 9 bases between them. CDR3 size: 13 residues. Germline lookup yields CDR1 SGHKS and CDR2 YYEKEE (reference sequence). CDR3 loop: CASSLSGETEAFF. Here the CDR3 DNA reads TGTGCCAGCAGCTTGTCTGGGGAAACTGAAGCTTTCTTT.

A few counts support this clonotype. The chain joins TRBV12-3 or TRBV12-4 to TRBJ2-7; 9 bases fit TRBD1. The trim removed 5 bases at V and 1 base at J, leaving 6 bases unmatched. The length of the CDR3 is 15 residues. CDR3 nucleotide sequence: TGTGCCAGCAGTGATGGGACAGGGTTTTCCTACGAGCAGTACTTC. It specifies CASSDGTGFSYEQYF.

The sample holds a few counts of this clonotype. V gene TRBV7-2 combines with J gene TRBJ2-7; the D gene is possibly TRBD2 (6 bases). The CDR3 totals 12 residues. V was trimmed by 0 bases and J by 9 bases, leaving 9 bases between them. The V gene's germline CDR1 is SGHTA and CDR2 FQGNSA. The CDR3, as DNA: TGTGCCAGCAGCTTAGCGGCCGGGGGGCAGTACTTC. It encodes CASSLAAGGQYF.

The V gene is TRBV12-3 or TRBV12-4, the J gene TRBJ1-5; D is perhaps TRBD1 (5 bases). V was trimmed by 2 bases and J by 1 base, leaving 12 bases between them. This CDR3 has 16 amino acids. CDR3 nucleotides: TGTGCCAGCAGTTTATCGGCAGGGTTGAGCAATCAGCCCCAGCATTTT. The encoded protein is CASSLSAGLSNQPQHF.

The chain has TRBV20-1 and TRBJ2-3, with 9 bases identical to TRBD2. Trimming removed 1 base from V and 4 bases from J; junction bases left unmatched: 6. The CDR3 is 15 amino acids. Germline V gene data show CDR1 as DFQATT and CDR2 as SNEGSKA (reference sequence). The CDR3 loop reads CSARVGLAGADTQYF. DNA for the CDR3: TGCAGTGCTAGAGTGGGACTAGCAGGCGCAGATACGCAGTATTTT.

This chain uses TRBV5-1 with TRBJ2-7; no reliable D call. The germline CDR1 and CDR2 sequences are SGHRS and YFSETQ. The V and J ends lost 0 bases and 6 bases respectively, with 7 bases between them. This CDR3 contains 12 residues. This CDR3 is CASSLGIAEQYF. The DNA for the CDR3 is TGCGCCAGCAGCTTGGGTATCGCCGAGCAGTACTTC. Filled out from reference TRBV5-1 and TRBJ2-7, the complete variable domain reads KAGVTQTPRYLIKTRGQQVTLSCSPISGHRSVSWYQQTPGQGLQFLFEYFSETQRNKGNFPGRFSGRQFSNSRSEMNVSTLELGDSALYLCASSLGIAEQYFGPGTRLTVT.

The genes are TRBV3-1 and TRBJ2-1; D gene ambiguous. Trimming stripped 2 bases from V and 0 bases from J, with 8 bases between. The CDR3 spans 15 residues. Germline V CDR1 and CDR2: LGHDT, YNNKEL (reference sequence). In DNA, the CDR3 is TGTGCCAGCAGCCAACGCCGGAGCTCCTACAATGAGCAGTTCTTC. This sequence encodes CASSQRRSSYNEQFF.

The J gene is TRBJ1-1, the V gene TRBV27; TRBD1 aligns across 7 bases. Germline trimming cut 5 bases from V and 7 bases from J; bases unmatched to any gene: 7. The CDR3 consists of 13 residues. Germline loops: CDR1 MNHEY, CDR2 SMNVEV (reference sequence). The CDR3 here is CASSQTGMIEAFF. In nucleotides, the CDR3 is TGTGCCAGCAGTCAGACAGGGATGATTGAAGCTTTCTTT.

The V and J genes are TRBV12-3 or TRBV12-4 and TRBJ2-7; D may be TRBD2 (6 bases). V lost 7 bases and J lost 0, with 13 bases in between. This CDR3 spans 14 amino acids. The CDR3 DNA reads TGTGCCAGCACCCGGGGTAGCGGCTCCTACGAGCAGTACTTC. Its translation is CASTRGSGSYEQYF.

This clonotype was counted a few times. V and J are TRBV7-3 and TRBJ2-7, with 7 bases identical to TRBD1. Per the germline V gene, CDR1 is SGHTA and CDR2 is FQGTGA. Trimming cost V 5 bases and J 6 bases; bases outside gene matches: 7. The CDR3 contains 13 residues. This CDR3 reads CASSIDRDSEQYF. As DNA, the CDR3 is TGTGCCAGCAGCATAGACCGGGACAGCGAGCAGTACTTC.

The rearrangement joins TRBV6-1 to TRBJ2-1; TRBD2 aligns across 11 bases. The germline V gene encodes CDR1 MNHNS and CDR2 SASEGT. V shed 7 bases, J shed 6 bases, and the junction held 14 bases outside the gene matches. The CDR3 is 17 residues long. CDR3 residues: CASTVEVAGGPVNEQFF. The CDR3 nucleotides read TGTGCCAGCACCGTAGAGGTAGCGGGGGGGCCTGTCAATGAGCAGTTCTTC.

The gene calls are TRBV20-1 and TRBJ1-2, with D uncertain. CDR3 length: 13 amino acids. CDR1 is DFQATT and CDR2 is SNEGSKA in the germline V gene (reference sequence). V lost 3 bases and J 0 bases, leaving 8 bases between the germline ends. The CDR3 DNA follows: TGCAGTGCTAGCAGCCAATCTAACTATGGCTACACCTTC. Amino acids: CSASSQSNYGYTF.

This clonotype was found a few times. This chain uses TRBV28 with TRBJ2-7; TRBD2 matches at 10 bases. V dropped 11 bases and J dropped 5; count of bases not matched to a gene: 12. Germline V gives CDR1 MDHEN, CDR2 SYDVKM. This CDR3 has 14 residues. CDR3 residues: CAHRGTSDFDEQYF. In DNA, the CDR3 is TGTGCCCACAGGGGGACTAGCGACTTCGACGAGCAGTACTTC. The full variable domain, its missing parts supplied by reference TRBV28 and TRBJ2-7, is DVKVTQSSRYLVKRTGEKVFLECVQDMDHENMFWYRQDPGLGLRLIYFSYDVKMKEKGDIPEGYSVSREKKERFSLILESASTNQTSMYLCAHRGTSDFDEQYFGPGTRLTVT.

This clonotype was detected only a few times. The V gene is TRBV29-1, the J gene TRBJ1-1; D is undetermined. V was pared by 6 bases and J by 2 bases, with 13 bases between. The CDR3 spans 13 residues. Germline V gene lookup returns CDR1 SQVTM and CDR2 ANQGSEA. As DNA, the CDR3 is TGCAGCGTAGGAAACCCGTTTAACACTGAAGCTTTCTTT. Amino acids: CSVGNPFNTEAFF.

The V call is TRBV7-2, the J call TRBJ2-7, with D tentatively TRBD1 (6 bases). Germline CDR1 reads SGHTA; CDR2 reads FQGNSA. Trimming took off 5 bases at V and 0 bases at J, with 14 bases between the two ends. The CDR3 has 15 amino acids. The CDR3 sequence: CASSPLGQFSYEQYF. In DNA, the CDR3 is TGTGCCAGCAGCCCATTAGGACAGTTCTCCTACGAGCAGTACTTC.

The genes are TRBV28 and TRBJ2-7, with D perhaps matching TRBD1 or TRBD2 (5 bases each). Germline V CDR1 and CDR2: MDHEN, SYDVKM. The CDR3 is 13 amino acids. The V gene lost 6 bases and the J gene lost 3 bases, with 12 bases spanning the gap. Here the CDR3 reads CASSRDVIYEQYF. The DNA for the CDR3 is TGTGCCAGCAGCCGGGACGTCATCTACGAGCAGTACTTC.